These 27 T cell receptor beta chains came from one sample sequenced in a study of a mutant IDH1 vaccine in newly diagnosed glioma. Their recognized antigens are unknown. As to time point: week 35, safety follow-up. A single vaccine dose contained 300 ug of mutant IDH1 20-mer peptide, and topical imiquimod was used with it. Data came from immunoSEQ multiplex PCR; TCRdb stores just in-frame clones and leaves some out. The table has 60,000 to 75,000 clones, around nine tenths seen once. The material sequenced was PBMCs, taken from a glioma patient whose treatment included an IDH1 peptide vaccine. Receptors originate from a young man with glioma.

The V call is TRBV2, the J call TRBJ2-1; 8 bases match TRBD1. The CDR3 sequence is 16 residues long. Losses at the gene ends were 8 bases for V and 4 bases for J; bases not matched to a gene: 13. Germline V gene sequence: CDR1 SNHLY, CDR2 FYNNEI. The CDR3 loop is CASVALDRGGYNEQFF. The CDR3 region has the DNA TGTGCCAGCGTGGCCCTAGACAGGGGAGGTTACAATGAGCAGTTCTTC.

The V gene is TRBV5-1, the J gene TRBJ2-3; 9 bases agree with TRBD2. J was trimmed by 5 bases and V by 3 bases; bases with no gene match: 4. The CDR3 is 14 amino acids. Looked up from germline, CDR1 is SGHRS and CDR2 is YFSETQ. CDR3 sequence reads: CASSWTSEIDTQYF. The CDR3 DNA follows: TGCGCCAGCAGCTGGACTAGCGAGATAGATACGCAGTATTTT.

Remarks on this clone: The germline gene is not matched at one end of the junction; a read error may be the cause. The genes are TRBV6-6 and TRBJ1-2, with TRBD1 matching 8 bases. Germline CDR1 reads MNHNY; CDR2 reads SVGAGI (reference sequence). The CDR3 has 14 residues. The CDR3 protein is CASRPGQGERGNTF. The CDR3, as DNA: TGTGCCAGCAGACCTGGACAGGGAGAGCGTGGCAACACCTTC.

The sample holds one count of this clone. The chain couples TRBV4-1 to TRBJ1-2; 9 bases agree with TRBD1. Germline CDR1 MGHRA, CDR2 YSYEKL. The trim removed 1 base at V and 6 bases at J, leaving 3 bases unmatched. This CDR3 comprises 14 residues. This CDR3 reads CASSQVWTGDGYTF. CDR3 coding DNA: TGCGCCAGCAGCCAAGTTTGGACAGGGGATGGCTACACCTTC.

Here the CDR3 reads CASSLGEKLFF. The CDR3 DNA is TGTGCCAGCAGCTTAGGGGAAAAACTGTTTTTT. V usage is TRBV13 and J usage is TRBJ1-4, with D uncertain. The CDR3 totals 11 residues. V was clipped by 0 bases and J by 8 bases, with 1 base between them. CDR1 and CDR2 (germline): PRHDT, FYEKMQ (reference sequence). The whole variable domain, filled in from reference TRBV13 and TRBJ1-4, reads AAGVIQSPRHLIKEKRETATLKCYPIPRHDTVYWYQQGPGQDPQFLISFYEKMQSDKGSIPDRFSAQQFSDYHSELNMSSLELGDSALYFCASSLGEKLFFGSGTQLSVL.

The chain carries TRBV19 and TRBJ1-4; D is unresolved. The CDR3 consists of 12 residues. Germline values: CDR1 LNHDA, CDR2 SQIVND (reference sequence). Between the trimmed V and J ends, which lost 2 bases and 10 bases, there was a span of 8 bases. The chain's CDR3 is CASSITPGKLFF. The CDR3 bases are TGTGCCAGTAGTATAACCCCCGGAAAACTGTTTTTT.

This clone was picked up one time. Written as DNA, the CDR3 is TGTGCCAGCAGTTACTCGGGCGGGAACTACGAGCAGTACTTC. Protein sequence: CASSYSGGNYEQYF. The chain carries TRBV6-6 and TRBJ2-7; TRBD2 might be the D (6 bases). CDR3 length equals 14 residues. V lost 0 bases and J lost 3, with 9 bases in between. Per germline, CDR1 MNHNY and CDR2 SVGAGI (reference sequence).

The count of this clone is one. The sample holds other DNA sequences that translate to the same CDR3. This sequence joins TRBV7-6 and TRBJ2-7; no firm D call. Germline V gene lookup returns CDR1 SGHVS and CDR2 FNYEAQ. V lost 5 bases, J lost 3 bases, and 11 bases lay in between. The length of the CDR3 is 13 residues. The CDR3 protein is CASSLGPNYEQYF. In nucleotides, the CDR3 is TGTGCCAGCAGCCTAGGACCCAACTACGAGCAGTACTTC.

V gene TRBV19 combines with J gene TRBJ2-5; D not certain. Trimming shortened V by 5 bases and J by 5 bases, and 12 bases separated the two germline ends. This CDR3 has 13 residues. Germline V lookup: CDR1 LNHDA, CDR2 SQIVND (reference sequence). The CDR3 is CASSPDQGETQYF. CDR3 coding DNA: TGTGCCAGTAGTCCTGACCAAGGGGAGACCCAGTACTTC.

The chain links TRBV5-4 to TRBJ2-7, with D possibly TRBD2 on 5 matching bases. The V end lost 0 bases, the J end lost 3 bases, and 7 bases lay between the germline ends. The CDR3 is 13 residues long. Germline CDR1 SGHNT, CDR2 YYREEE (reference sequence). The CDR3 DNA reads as TGTGCCAGCAGCTTGGGACTACTCTACGAGCAGTACTTC. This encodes CASSLGLLYEQYF. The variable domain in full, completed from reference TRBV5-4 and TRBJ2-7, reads ETGVTQSPTHLIKTRGQQVTLRCSSQSGHNTVSWYQQALGQGPQFIFQYYREEENGRGNFPPRFSGLQFPNYSSELNVNALELDDSALYLCASSLGLLYEQYFGPGTRLTVT.

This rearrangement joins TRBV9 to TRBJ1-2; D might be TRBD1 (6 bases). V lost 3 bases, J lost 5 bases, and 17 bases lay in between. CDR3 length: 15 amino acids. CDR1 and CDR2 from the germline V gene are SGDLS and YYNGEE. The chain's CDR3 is CASSDRTVGAYGYTF. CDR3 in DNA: TGTGCCAGCAGCGACCGGACGGTGGGGGCTTATGGCTACACCTTC.

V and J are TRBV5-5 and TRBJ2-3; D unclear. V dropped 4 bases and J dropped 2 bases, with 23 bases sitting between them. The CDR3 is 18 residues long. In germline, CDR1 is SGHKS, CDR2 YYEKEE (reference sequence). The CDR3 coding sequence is TGTGCCAGCAGCCCGTCCAGCTCTTTACAGATTTCCACAGATACGCAGTATTTT. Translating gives CASSPSSSLQISTDTQYF. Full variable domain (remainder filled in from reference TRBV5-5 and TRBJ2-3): DAGVTQSPTHLIKTRGQQVTLRCSPISGHKSVSWYQQVLGQGPQFIFQYYEKEERGRGNFPDRFSARQFPNYSSELNVNALLLGDSALYLCASSPSSSLQISTDTQYFGPGTRLTVL.

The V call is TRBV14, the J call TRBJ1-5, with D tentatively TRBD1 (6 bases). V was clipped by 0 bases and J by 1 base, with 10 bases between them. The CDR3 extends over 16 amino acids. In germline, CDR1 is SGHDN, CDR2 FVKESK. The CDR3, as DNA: TGTGCCAGCAGCCAAGAGCCCAGGGGAAGCAATCAGCCCCAGCATTTT. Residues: CASSQEPRGSNQPQHF.

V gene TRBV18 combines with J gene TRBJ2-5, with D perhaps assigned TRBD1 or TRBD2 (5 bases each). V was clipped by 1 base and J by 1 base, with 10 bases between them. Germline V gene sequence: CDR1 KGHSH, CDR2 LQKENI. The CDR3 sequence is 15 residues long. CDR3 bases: TGTGCCAGCTCACCACGTACGGGGCTCCAAGAGACCCAGTACTTC. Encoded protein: CASSPRTGLQETQYF. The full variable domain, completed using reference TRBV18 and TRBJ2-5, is NAGVMQNPRHLVRRRGQEARLRCSPMKGHSHVYWYRQLPEEGLKFMVYLQKENIIDESGMPKERFSAEFPKEGPSILRIQQVVRGDSAAYFCASSPRTGLQETQYFGPGTRLLVL.

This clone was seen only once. CDR3 loop: CASSPGGQGRNIQYF. CDR3 DNA: TGTGCCAGCAGCCCGGGGGGGCAGGGAAGAAACATTCAGTACTTC. V and J are TRBV5-4 and TRBJ2-4; 8 positions match TRBD2. The trim removed 4 bases at V and 6 bases at J, leaving 9 bases unmatched. Germline assignment: CDR1 SGHNT and CDR2 YYREEE (reference sequence). The CDR3 runs 15 residues. Full variable domain (outside the CDR3, taken from reference TRBV5-4 and TRBJ2-4): ETGVTQSPTHLIKTRGQQVTLRCSSQSGHNTVSWYQQALGQGPQFIFQYYREEENGRGNFPPRFSGLQFPNYSSELNVNALELDDSALYLCASSPGGQGRNIQYFGAGTRLSVL.

Here the CDR3 reads CASSFPGNTEAFF. The CDR3 DNA sequence: TGCGCCAGCAGCTTCCCGGGAAACACTGAAGCTTTCTTT. This sequence joins TRBV5-1 and TRBJ1-1; D is ambiguous. Germline values: CDR1 SGHRS, CDR2 YFSETQ. The CDR3 consists of 13 residues. V lost 2 bases and J 2 bases, leaving 7 bases between the germline ends. The whole variable domain, filled in from reference TRBV5-1 and TRBJ1-1, reads KAGVTQTPRYLIKTRGQQVTLSCSPISGHRSVSWYQQTPGQGLQFLFEYFSETQRNKGNFPGRFSGRQFSNSRSEMNVSTLELGDSALYLCASSFPGNTEAFFGQGTRLTVV.

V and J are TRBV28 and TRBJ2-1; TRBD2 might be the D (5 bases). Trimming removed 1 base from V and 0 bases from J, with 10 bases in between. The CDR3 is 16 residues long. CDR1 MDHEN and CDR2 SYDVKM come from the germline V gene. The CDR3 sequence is CASSLFAGSSYNEQFF. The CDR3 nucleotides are TGTGCCAGCAGTTTATTCGCGGGTAGCTCCTACAATGAGCAGTTCTTC.

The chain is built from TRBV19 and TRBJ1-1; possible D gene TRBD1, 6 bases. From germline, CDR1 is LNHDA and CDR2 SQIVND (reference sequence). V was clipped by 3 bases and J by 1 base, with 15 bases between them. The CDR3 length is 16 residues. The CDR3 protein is CASSILPGTRNTEAFF. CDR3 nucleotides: TGTGCCAGTAGTATCCTGCCAGGGACAAGGAACACTGAAGCTTTCTTT.

In DNA, the CDR3 is TGTGCCAGCAGCTCAAACACTGAAGCTTTCTTT. Protein product: CASSSNTEAFF. The rearrangement joins TRBV5-4 to TRBJ1-1, with unresolved D. The CDR3 spans 11 residues. V was cut by 3 bases and J by 2 bases, with 2 bases left in between. Germline V gene sequence: CDR1 SGHNT, CDR2 YYREEE (reference sequence). Using reference TRBV5-4 and TRBJ1-1 for the parts outside the CDR3, the full variable domain is ETGVTQSPTHLIKTRGQQVTLRCSSQSGHNTVSWYQQALGQGPQFIFQYYREEENGRGNFPPRFSGLQFPNYSSELNVNALELDDSALYLCASSSNTEAFFGQGTRLTVV.

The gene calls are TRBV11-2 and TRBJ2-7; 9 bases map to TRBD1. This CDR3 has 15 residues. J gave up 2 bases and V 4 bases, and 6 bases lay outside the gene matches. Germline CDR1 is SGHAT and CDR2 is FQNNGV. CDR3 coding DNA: TGTGCCAGCAGCTCCTTACAGGGGGCTCCCTACGAGCAGTACTTC. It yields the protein CASSSLQGAPYEQYF.

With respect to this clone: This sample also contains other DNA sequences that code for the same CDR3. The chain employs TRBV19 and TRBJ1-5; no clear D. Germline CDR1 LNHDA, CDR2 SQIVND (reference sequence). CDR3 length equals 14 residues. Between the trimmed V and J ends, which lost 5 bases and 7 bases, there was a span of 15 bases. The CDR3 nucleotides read TGTGCCAGTAGTTTTCTTGGAGGAATCCAGCCCCAGCATTTT. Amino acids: CASSFLGGIQPQHF.

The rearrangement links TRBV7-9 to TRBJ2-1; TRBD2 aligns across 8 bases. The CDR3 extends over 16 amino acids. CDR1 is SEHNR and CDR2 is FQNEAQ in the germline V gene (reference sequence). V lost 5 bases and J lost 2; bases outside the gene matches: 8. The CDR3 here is CASSLSWTSPYNEQFF. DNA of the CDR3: TGTGCCAGCAGCCTCAGCTGGACTAGCCCCTACAATGAGCAGTTCTTC.

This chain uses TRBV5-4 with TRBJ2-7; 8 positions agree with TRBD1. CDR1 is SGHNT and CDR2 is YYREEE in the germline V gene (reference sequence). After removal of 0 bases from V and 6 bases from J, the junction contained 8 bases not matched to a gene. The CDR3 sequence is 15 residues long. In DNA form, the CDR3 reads TGTGCCAGCAGCTTGGCGATGCAGGGGGCGAGCGAGCAGTACTTC. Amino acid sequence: CASSLAMQGASEQYF.

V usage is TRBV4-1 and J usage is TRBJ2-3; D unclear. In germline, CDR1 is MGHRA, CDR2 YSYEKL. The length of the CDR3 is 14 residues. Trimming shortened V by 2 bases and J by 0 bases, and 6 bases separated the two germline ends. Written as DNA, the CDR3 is TGCGCCAGCAGCCAACCGCGGAGCACAGATACGCAGTATTTT. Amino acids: CASSQPRSTDTQYF.

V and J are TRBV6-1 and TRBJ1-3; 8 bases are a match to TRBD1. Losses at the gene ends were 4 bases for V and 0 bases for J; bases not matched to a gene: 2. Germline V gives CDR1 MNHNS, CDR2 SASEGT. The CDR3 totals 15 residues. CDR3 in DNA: TGTGCCAGCAGTGGGACAGGGCGCTCTGGAAACACCATATATTTT. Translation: CASSGTGRSGNTIYF.

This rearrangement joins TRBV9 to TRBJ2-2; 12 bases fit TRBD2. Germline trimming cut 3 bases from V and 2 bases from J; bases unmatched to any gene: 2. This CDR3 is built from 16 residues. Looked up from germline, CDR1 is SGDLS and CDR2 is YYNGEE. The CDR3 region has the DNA TGTGCCAGCAGCGCCGGACTAGCGGGAAACACCGGGGAGCTGTTTTTT. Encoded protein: CASSAGLAGNTGELFF.

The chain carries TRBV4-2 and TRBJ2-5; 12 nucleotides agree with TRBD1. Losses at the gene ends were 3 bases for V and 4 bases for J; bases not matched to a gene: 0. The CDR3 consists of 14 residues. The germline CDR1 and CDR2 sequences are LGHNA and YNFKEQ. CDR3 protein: CASSQGQGAETQYF. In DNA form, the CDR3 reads TGTGCCAGCAGCCAGGGACAGGGGGCAGAGACCCAGTACTTC.